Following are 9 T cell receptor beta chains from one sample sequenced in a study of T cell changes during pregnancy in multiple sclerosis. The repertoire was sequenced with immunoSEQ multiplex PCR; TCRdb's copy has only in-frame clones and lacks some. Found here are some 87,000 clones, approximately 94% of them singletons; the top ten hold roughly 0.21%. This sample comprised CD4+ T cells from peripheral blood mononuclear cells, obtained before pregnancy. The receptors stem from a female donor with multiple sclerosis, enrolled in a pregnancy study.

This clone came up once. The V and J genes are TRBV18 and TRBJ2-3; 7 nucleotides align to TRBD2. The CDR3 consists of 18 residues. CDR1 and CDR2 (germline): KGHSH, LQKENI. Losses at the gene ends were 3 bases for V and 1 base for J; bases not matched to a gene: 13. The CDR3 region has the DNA TGTGCCAGCTCACCCCTCGCGGCGGCTAGCGGCCGCACAGATACGCAGTATTTT. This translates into CASSPLAAASGRTDTQYF.

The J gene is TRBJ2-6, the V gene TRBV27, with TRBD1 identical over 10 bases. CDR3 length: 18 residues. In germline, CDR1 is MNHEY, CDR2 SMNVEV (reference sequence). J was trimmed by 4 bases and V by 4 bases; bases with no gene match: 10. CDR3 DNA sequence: TGTGCCAGCAGTTCCCCCTGGGACAGGGGACCCGGGGCCAACGTCCTGACTTTC. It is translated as CASSSPWDRGPGANVLTF.

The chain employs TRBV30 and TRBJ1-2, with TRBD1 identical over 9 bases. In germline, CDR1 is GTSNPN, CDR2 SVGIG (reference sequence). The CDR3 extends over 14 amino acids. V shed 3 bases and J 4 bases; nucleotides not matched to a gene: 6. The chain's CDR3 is CAWSLTGGPYGYTF. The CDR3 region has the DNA TGTGCCTGGAGCCTCACAGGGGGCCCCTATGGCTACACCTTC.

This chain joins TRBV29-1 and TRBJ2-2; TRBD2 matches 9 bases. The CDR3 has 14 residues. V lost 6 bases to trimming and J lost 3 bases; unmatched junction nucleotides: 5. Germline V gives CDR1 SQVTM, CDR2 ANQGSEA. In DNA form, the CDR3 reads TGCAGCGTCAAGACTAGCGGCGACACCGGGGAGCTGTTTTTT. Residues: CSVKTSGDTGELFF.

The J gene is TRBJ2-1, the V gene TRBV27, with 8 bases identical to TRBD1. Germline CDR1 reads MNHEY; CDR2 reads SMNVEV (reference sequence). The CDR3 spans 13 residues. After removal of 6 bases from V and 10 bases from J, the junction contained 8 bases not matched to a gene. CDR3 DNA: TGTGCCAGCAGAAGATCAGACAGGGGCGAGCAGTTCTTC. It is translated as CASRRSDRGEQFF.

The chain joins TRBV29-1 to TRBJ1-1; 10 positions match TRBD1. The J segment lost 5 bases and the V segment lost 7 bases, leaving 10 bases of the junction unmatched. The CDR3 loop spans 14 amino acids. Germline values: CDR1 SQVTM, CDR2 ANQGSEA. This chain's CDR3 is CSAPPRTGGTEAFF. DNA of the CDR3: TGCAGCGCCCCCCCCAGGACAGGGGGGACTGAAGCTTTCTTT.

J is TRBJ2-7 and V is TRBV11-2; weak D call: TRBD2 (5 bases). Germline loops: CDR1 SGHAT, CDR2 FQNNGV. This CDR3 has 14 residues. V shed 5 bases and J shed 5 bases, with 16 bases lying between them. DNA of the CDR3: TGTGCCAGCAGCCTAGGCGGAGGCGTCCACGAGCAGTACTTC. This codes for CASSLGGGVHEQYF.

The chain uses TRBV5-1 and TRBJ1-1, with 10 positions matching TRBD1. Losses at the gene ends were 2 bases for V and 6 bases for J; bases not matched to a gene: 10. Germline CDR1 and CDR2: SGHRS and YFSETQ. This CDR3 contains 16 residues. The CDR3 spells CASSFGQGGGLAEAFF. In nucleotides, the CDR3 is TGCGCCAGCAGCTTCGGACAGGGGGGAGGTCTGGCTGAAGCTTTCTTT. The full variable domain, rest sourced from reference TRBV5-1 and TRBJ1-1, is KAGVTQTPRYLIKTRGQQVTLSCSPISGHRSVSWYQQTPGQGLQFLFEYFSETQRNKGNFPGRFSGRQFSNSRSEMNVSTLELGDSALYLCASSFGQGGGLAEAFFGQGTRLTVV.

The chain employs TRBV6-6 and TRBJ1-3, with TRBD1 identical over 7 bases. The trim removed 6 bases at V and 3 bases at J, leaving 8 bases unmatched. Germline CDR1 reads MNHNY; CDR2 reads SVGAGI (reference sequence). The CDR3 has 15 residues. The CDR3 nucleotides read TGTGCCAGCAGCCGACAGGGAGCCGTTGGAAACACCATATATTTT. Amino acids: CASSRQGAVGNTIYF.